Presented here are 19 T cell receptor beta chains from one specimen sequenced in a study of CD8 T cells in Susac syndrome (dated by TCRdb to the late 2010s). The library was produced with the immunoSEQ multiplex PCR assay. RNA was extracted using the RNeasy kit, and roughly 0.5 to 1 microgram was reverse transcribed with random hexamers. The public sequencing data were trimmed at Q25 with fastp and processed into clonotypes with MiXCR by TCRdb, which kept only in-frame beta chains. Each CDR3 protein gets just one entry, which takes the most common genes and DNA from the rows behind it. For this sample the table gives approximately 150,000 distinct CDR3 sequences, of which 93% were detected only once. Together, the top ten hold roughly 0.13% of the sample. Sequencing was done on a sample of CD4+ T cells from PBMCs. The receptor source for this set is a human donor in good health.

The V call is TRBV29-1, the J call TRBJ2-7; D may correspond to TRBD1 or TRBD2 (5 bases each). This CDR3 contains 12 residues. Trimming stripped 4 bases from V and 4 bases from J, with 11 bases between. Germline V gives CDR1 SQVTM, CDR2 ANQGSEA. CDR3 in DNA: TGCAGCGTTGCCGTGAGGGGATACGAGCAGTACTTC. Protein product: CSVAVRGYEQYF.

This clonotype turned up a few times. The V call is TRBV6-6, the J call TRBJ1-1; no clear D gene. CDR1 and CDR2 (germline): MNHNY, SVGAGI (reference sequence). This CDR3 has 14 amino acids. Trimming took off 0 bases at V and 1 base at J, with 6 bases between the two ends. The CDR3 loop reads CASSYSRGNTEAFF. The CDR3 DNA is TGTGCCAGCAGTTACTCGCGTGGGAACACTGAAGCTTTCTTT.

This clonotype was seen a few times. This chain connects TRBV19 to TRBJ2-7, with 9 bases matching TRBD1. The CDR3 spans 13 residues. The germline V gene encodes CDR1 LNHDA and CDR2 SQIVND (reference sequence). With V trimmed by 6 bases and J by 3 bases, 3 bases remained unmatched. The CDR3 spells CASSATGGYEQYF. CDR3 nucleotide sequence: TGTGCCAGTAGCGCGACAGGGGGCTACGAGCAGTACTTC.

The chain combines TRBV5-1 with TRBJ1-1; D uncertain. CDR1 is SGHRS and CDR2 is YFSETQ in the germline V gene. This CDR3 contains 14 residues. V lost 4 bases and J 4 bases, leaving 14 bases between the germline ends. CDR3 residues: CASSATRRGTEAFF. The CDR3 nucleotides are TGCGCCAGCAGCGCCACCCGCCGCGGCACTGAAGCTTTCTTT.

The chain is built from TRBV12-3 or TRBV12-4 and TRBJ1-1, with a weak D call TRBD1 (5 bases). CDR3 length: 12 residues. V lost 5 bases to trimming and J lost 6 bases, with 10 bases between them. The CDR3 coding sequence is TGTGCCAGCAGTCGGGACTTATCTGAAGCTTTCTTT. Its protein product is CASSRDLSEAFF.

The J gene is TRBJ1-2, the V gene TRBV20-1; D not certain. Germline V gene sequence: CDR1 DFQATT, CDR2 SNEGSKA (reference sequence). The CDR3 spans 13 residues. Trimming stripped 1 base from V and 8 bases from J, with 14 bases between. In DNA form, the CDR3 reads TGCAGTGCTAGAGTGAGCGCCACCCGGGGCTACACCTTC. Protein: CSARVSATRGYTF.

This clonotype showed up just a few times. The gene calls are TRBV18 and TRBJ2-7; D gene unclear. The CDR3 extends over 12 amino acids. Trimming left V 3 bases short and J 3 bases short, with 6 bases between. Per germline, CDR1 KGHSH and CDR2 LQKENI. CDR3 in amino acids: CASSPNSYEQYF. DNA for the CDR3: TGTGCCAGCTCACCGAATAGCTACGAGCAGTACTTC.

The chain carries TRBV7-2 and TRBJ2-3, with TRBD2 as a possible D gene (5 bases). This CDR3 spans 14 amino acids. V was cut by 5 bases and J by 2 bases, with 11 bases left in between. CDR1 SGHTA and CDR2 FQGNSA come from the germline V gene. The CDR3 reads CASSPGLITDTQYF. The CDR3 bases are TGTGCCAGCAGCCCCGGACTGATCACAGATACGCAGTATTTT.

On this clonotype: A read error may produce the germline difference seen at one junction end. This CDR3 reads CASSLTGWGDEQCF. In nucleotides, the CDR3 is TGTGCCAGCAGTTTAACGGGCTGGGGGGACGAGCAGTGCTTC. This chain uses TRBV27 with TRBJ2-7; tentative D call: TRBD2 (6 bases). CDR3 size: 14 residues. Looked up from germline, CDR1 is MNHEY and CDR2 is SMNVEV (reference sequence).

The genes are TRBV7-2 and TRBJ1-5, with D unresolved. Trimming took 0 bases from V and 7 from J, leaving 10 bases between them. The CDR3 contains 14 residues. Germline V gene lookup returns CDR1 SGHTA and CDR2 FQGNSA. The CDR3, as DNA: TGTGCCAGCAGCTTAGCGGGCCCCTGGCAGCCCCAGCATTTT. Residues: CASSLAGPWQPQHF.

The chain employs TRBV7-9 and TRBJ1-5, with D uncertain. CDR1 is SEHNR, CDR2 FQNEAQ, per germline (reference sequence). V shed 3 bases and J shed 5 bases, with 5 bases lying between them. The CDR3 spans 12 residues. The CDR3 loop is CASSFQDQPQHF. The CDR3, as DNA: TGTGCCAGCAGCTTCCAGGATCAGCCCCAGCATTTT.

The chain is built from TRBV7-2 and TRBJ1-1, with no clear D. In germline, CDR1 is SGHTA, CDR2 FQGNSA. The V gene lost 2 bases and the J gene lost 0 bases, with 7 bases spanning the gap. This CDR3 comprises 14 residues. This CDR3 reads CASSLRVMNTEAFF. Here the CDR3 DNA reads TGTGCCAGCAGCTTACGGGTAATGAACACTGAAGCTTTCTTT. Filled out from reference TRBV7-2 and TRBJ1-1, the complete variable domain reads GAGVSQSPSNKVTEKGKDVELRCDPISGHTALYWYRQSLGQGLEFLIYFQGNSAPDKSGLPSDRFSAERTGGSVSTLTIQRTQQEDSAVYLCASSLRVMNTEAFFGQGTRLTVV.

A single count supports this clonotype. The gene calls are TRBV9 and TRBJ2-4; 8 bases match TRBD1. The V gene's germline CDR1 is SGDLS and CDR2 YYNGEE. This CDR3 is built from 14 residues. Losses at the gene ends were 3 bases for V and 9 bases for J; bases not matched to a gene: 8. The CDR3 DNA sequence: TGTGCCAGCAGCGCAGGGGGCGAGTTCGGCATTCAGTACTTC. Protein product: CASSAGGEFGIQYF.

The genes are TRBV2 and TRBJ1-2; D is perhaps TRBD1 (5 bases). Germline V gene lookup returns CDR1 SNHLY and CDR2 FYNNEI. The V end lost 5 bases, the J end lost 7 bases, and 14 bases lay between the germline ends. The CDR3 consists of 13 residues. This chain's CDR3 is CASSFPGPGGYTF. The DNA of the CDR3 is TGTGCCAGCAGTTTTCCGGGGCCGGGTGGCTACACCTTC.

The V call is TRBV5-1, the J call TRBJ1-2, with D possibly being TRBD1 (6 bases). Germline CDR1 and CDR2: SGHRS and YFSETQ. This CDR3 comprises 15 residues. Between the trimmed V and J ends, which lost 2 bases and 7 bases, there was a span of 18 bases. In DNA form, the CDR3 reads TGCGCCAGCAGCTTTCGGATCGGACAGTTTCCTGGCTACACCTTC. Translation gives CASSFRIGQFPGYTF.

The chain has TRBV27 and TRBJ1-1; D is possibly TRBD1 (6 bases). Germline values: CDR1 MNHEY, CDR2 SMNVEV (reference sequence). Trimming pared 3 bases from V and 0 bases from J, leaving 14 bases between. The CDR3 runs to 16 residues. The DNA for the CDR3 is TGTGCCAGCAGTTTTTATACGGGGGCCATGAACACTGAAGCTTTCTTT. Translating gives CASSFYTGAMNTEAFF.

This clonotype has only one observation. CDR3 region: CASGLSGSETQYF. The DNA of the CDR3 is TGTGCTAGTGGTTTGTCAGGGTCAGAGACCCAGTACTTC. V is TRBV12-5 and J is TRBJ2-5, with a weak D call TRBD1 (5 bases). Germline loops: CDR1 LGHNT, CDR2 FRNRAP. Trimming removed 2 bases at V and 4 bases at J, with 8 bases between. This CDR3 spans 13 amino acids.

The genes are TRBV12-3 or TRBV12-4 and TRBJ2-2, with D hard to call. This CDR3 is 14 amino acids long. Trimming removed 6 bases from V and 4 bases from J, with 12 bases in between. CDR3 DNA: TGTGCCAGCAGGTCGGGTCTGGGCACCGGGGAGCTGTTTTTT. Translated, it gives CASRSGLGTGELFF.

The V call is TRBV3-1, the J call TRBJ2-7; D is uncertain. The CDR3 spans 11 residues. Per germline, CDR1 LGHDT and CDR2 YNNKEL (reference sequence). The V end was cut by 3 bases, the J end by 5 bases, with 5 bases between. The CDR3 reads CASSQAHEQYF. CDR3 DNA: TGTGCCAGCAGCCAGGCTCACGAGCAGTACTTC.